Sequencing of this T cell receptor (beta chain) was carried out in a study of T cell clones after liver transplantation. Looking at the study overall: Third-party-reactive TCRbeta sequences from pre-transplant mixed lymphocyte reactions served as antigen-independent comparators. Samples came pre-transplant, pre-randomization before withdrawal, and post-randomization after withdrawal ended. Standard immunosuppression, with no induction, continued until 12-24 months after transplant. Findings and limits, study-wide: These preliminary findings come from unstandardized post-transplant sampling times.

Sequencing was performed with immunoSEQ multiplex PCR; in TCRdb, only in-frame clones are kept and a portion is missing. There are under 12,000 clones in the sample; 70% to 75% occur only once, and under 25% lies in the top ten. Turning to this clone: Its antigen is currently unknown.

This CDR3 contains 12 residues. Deletions cut 7 bases from V and 5 bases from J, with 11 bases between. Germline CDR1 and CDR2: SEHNR and FQNEAQ (reference sequence). The material sequenced was CD4+ T cells from blood, taken around 32 months after liver transplant. The receptor was isolated from a human patient who received a liver transplant. Some T cells may be transferred from the graft donor. The rearrangement links TRBV7-9 to TRBJ2-5; D could derive from TRBD1 or TRBD2 (5 bases each). The CDR3 loop reads CASTSGTETQYF. DNA of the CDR3: TGTGCCAGCACCTCAGGGACGGAGACCCAGTACTTC.